The rows below give T cell receptor beta chains drawn from one sample of a study of blood T cell repertoires in COVID-19. Some clones are missing from TCRdb's copy, which holds only in-frame ones; the method was immunoSEQ multiplex PCR. Of around 130,000 clones in the sample, roughly 89% are singletons; the top ten hold around 20%. The sample was peripheral blood. These TCRs come from a man in his forties or fifties with active or convalescent COVID-19. Each CDR3 is given with its conserved first and last residue. The order of the fields is D gene, CDR3 length, J gene, V gene, clone size, CDR3 DNA, CDR3 protein. A D gene is named only where the DNA matches it firmly. Size values are once, few and many counts, or a class for expanded clones, and some rows have none.

D gene: TRBD1
CDR3 length: 16
J gene: TRBJ1-5
V gene: TRBV5-1
clone size: .
CDR3 DNA: TGCGCCAGCAGCTTAGGGGACAGGATGGGCAATCAGCCCCAGCATTTT
CDR3 protein: CASSLGDRMGNQPQHF

D gene: .
CDR3 length: 15
J gene: TRBJ1-2
V gene: TRBV11-2
clone size: .
CDR3 DNA: TGTGCCAGCAGCTTGGGGGGGGACCCAAACTATGGCTACACCTTC
CDR3 protein: CASSLGGDPNYGYTF

D gene: .
CDR3 length: 14
J gene: TRBJ2-5
V gene: TRBV19
clone size: few
CDR3 DNA: TGTGCCAGTAGTATTCCAGGAACCCAAGAGACCCAGTACTTC
CDR3 protein: CASSIPGTQETQYF

D gene: .
CDR3 length: 13
J gene: TRBJ1-6
V gene: TRBV12-5
clone size: .
CDR3 DNA: TGTGCTAGTGGGCAACAGACCAATTCACCCCTCCACTTT
CDR3 protein: CASGQQTNSPLHF

D gene: .
CDR3 length: 15
J gene: TRBJ2-3
V gene: TRBV5-6
clone size: .
CDR3 DNA: TGTGCCAGCAGCCTTAGCGGCCACAGGCGAGATACGCAGTATTTT
CDR3 protein: CASSLSGHRRDTQYF

D gene: TRBD2
CDR3 length: 16
J gene: TRBJ2-7
V gene: TRBV11-2
clone size: few
CDR3 DNA: TGTGCCAGCAGCTCGACCGGGACTAGGGAACGGCACGAGCAGTACTTC
CDR3 protein: CASSSTGTRERHEQYF

D gene: TRBD1
CDR3 length: 14
J gene: TRBJ1-2
V gene: TRBV12-5
clone size: .
CDR3 DNA: TGTGCTAGTGGCCCGGGACAGGGGGCGAGGGGCTACACCTTC
CDR3 protein: CASGPGQGARGYTF

D gene: .
CDR3 length: 13
J gene: TRBJ2-7
V gene: TRBV3-1/TRBV3-2
clone size: .
CDR3 DNA: TGTGCCAGCAGCCAAGGGTCAGCGAGGGAGCAGTACTTC
CDR3 protein: CASSQGSAREQYF

D gene: .
CDR3 length: 16
J gene: TRBJ1-2
V gene: TRBV19
clone size: once
CDR3 DNA: TGTGCCAGTAGTAGGGATTCCGGGACATCCAGCTATGGCTACACCTTC
CDR3 protein: CASSRDSGTSSYGYTF

D gene: .
CDR3 length: 14
J gene: TRBJ1-2
V gene: TRBV6-2/TRBV6-3
clone size: .
CDR3 DNA: TGTGCCAGCAGTTACTCGGGGGAGGCGTATGGCTACACCTTC
CDR3 protein: CASSYSGEAYGYTF

D gene: .
CDR3 length: 17
J gene: TRBJ1-5
V gene: TRBV7-9
clone size: once
CDR3 DNA: TGTGCCAGCAGCCGTGCGGGTTTGGTAGATAGCAATCAGCCCCAGCATTTT
CDR3 protein: CASSRAGLVDSNQPQHF

D gene: TRBD1
CDR3 length: 14
J gene: TRBJ2-1
V gene: TRBV19
clone size: .
CDR3 DNA: TGTGCCAGTAGTATCCGACCAGGGGGCAATGAGCAGTTCTTC
CDR3 protein: CASSIRPGGNEQFF

D gene: TRBD2
CDR3 length: 15
J gene: TRBJ2-1
V gene: TRBV24-1
clone size: .
CDR3 DNA: TGTGCCACCAGTGAATCCGGGGGGGGCCCGAATGAGCAGTTCTTC
CDR3 protein: CATSESGGGPNEQFF

D gene: .
CDR3 length: 13
J gene: TRBJ2-7
V gene: TRBV21-1
clone size: once
CDR3 DNA: TGTGCCAGCAGCAGACAAGGAACCTACGAGCAGTACTTC
CDR3 protein: CASSRQGTYEQYF

D gene: .
CDR3 length: 15
J gene: TRBJ2-7
V gene: TRBV19
clone size: few
CDR3 DNA: TGTGCCAGTAGTATTGGATACGCTAGCTCCTACGAGCAGTACTTC
CDR3 protein: CASSIGYASSYEQYF

D gene: TRBD2
CDR3 length: 16
J gene: TRBJ2-5
V gene: TRBV7-6
clone size: .
CDR3 DNA: TGTGCCAGCAGCTTGATGACTAGCGGGGCCCGTAAGACCCAGTACTTC
CDR3 protein: CASSLMTSGARKTQYF

D gene: .
CDR3 length: 14
J gene: TRBJ2-7
V gene: TRBV19
clone size: .
CDR3 DNA: TGTGCCAGTACGACCGGGACACGGGTGTCCGAGCAGTACTTC
CDR3 protein: CASTTGTRVSEQYF

D gene: .
CDR3 length: 14
J gene: TRBJ1-2
V gene: TRBV6-5
clone size: .
CDR3 DNA: TGTGCCAGCAGTTACTCGGGAGCAGACTATGGCTACACCTTC
CDR3 protein: CASSYSGADYGYTF

D gene: .
CDR3 length: 15
J gene: TRBJ2-5
V gene: TRBV9
clone size: .
CDR3 DNA: TGTGCCAGCAGCGTAGGGCAAGGGGAATGGGAGACCCAGTACTTC
CDR3 protein: CASSVGQGEWETQYF

D gene: .
CDR3 length: 16
J gene: TRBJ1-1
V gene: TRBV11-3
clone size: .
CDR3 DNA: TGTGCCAGCAGCTTAGGCGGACAGCTCATGAACACTGAAGCTTTCTTT
CDR3 protein: CASSLGGQLMNTEAFF

D gene: TRBD2
CDR3 length: 15
J gene: TRBJ2-1
V gene: TRBV2
clone size: .
CDR3 DNA: TGTGCCAGCAGCAGACTAGCGCCATCCTACAATGAGCAGTTCTTC
CDR3 protein: CASSRLAPSYNEQFF

D gene: .
CDR3 length: 14
J gene: TRBJ2-2
V gene: TRBV19
clone size: .
CDR3 DNA: TGTGCCAGTAGTAGAACCAGGAACACCGGGGAGCTGTTTTTT
CDR3 protein: CASSRTRNTGELFF

D gene: TRBD1
CDR3 length: 17
J gene: TRBJ1-5
V gene: TRBV5-8
clone size: .
CDR3 DNA: TGTGCCAGCAGCTTGGGGCGGACAGGAGTGGGCAATCAGCCCCAGCATTTT
CDR3 protein: CASSLGRTGVGNQPQHF

D gene: TRBD2
CDR3 length: 17
J gene: TRBJ2-2
V gene: TRBV4-2
clone size: once
CDR3 DNA: TGTGCCAGCAGCCAAGTCCGTACGAGCGGGGGGGCCGGGGAGCTGTTTTTT
CDR3 protein: CASSQVRTSGGAGELFF

D gene: .
CDR3 length: 15
J gene: TRBJ1-2
V gene: TRBV24-1
clone size: .
CDR3 DNA: TGTGCCACCAGTGGACCTCAAGGGGCTAACTATGGCTACACCTTC
CDR3 protein: CATSGPQGANYGYTF

D gene: .
CDR3 length: 14
J gene: TRBJ2-7
V gene: TRBV7-2
clone size: .
CDR3 DNA: TGTGCCAGCAGCTTCGGGAGCTATTCCTACGAGCAGTACTTC
CDR3 protein: CASSFGSYSYEQYF

D gene: .
CDR3 length: 15
J gene: TRBJ2-3
V gene: TRBV10-3
clone size: .
CDR3 DNA: TGTGCCATCAGTGAGTCGACTTCGTACACAGATACGCAGTATTTT
CDR3 protein: CAISESTSYTDTQYF